This entry concerns a single T cell receptor beta chain. The germline gene is not matched at one end of the junction; a read error may be the cause. These data come from a study of blood T cells in healthy people across ages. Using a J-beta primer mix together with a sample-barcoded 5' primer, a second PCR was run for roughly 6 to 11 cycles. From the 5' RACE reads, TCRdb called clonotypes with MiXCR, one entry per CDR3 protein. The sample carries around 670,000 distinct CDR3 sequences, about 28% recorded once. CDR3 length: 16 residues. Looked up from germline, CDR1 is SGHTA and CDR2 is FQGNSA. Per sample, no less than 5 micrograms of total RNA were extracted.

The sample taken for sequencing was blood. The TCR originated in a woman over 75 in good health. The V call is TRBV7-2, the J call TRBJ2-6; TRBD1 agrees at 7 bases. Written as DNA, the CDR3 is TGTGCCAGCAGTCCCACAGGGGTTGCTGGGGCCAACGTCCCGACTTTC. It translates to CASSPTGVAGANVPTF.